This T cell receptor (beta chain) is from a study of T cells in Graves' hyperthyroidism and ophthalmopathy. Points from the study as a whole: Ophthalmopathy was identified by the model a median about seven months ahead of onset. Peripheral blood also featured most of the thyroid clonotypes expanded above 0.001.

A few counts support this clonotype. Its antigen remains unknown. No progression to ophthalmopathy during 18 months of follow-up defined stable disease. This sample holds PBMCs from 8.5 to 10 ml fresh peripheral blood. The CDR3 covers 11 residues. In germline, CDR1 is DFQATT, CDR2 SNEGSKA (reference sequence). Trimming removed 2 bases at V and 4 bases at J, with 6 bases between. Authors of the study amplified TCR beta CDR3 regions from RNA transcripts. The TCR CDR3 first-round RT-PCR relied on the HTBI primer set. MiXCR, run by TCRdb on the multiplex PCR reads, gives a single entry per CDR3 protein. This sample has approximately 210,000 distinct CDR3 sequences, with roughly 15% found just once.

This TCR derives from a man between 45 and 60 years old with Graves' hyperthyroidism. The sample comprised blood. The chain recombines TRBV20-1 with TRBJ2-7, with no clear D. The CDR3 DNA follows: TGCAGTGCTAGATCCCGTTACGAGCAGTACTTC. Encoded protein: CSARSRYEQYF.